This TCR beta chain originates from a study of T cells after yellow fever vaccination. TCRdb called the 5' RACE reads again in MiXCR, with one record for every CDR3 protein. The sample shows 60,000 to 85,000 distinct CDR3 sequences, about 6.5% of them seen only once. V shed 0 bases and J shed 4 bases, with 16 bases lying between them. CDR1 is DFQATT and CDR2 is SNEGSKA in the germline V gene (reference sequence). The CDR3 loop spans 16 amino acids. This chain connects TRBV20-1 to TRBJ2-1; a weak D match, TRBD2 (6 bases). Sequencing used CD8+ T cells sorted from PBMCs, obtained more than 40 days after the first yellow fever vaccination. This clonotype was obtained from a man between 18 and 35 years old who received the YFV17D yellow fever vaccine. The CDR3 coding sequence is TGCAGTGCTAGAGATTATAAGCGGGCTACTTACAATGAGCAGTTCTTC. This sequence encodes CSARDYKRATYNEQFF.